This T cell receptor beta chain was observed in a study of T cell responses to AZD1222 COVID-19 vaccine (dated by TCRdb to the early 2020s). For the wider study: A total of just over 230 trial participants underwent TCR sequencing, of whom roughly 210 received two doses of AZD1222 and around 26 received two doses of the MenACWY control vaccine. Trial participants were enrolled by age into subgroups of 18-55, 56-69 and 70-plus years, and around 150, 29 and 61 TCR-sequenced participants, respectively, were included in these subgroups. Beyond this particular receptor, the publication reports: Nearly half of unique spike-specific TCRs reportedly recognized epitopes outside regions mutated in the B.1.351 and B.1.1.7 variants. The 56-69-year group was small, and its depth increase did not reach significance, likely because of low power. Spike-specific TCR breadth and depth rose significantly after two AZD1222 doses compared with day 0 and with MenACWY recipients. Most participants were white British and females outnumbered males, and the authors suggested that clonal diversity may have been underestimated. Conclusions about previously exposed vaccinees were limited because only six AZD1222 recipients were SARS-CoV-2 seropositive at baseline. No day 14 peak-response samples were available, so repertoires were characterized only after the peak T cell response. The vaccine-associated CD4 TCRs covered the entire spike protein, and the dominant responses fell in regions 160-218 and 743-854.

The CDR3 regions of human TCRbeta chains were analyzed by immunosequencing. The original pipeline was this. Repertoire TCRs were matched against a reference library of SARS-CoV-2-specific TCRs generated with the MIRA antigen-specificity platform. Breadth was defined as the fraction of unique TCRs that were SARS-CoV-2-associated. Depth was defined as the fraction of total T cells that were SARS-CoV-2-associated. Using the MIRA data, each spike-specific TCR was assigned both to the spike region to which the TCR was reactive and to a CD4 or CD8 class. Log10-transformed breadth and depth values were compared by one-way ANOVA with Sidak's multiple comparisons tests. What TCRdb holds here is the immuneACCESS table cut down to in-frame rearrangements. Part of the clones is not present; checked against another copy, under half of the missing clones reflect an unresolved V gene, and the others are unexplained. That table supplies the V and J calls and clone size; D and trimming were determined from the DNA. This sample gives 89,000 or so clones in total; 86% of them show up just once. Clones ranked in the top ten supply around 5.4% of the sample.

A word on this clone: It has no known antigen specificity. No quality values exist for individual bases; no much larger clone is one base distant.

The meaning of the sample's time point label: about 28 days (+/-7) after the second vaccine dose. Because spike-specific TCR depth and breadth did not differ between the two schedules, AZD1222 recipients who got a second dose at roughly 4 weeks were pooled with those who got a second dose at roughly 12 weeks. Vaccinee samples came from UK trials COV001 and COV002, including a single-blind randomized controlled phase 2/3 trial of AZD1222 (ChAdOx1 nCoV-19) in healthy adults. For TCRbeta chain sequencing, PBMC samples were collected from trial participants at day 0 and at day 28 after the second dose. The CDR3 runs 12 amino acids, cysteine and phenylalanine included. The sequence is cut down to CDR3 DNA, 36 bases in frame from base 1. V is pared back by 7 bases and J by 7 bases, with 10 bases lying between the germline termini. According to the germline V gene (reference sequence), CDR1 reads LNHDA and CDR2 reads SQIVND.

The chain links TRBV19 with TRBJ1-4; the D gene is perhaps TRBD1, on 5 matching bases. The source is an adult who received the AZD1222 COVID-19 vaccine. The sample here was peripheral blood, taken 28 days after the second AZD1222 dose. CDR3 reads: CASKAGSEKLFF. The DNA is as follows: TGTGCCAGTAAAGCAGGGAGTGAAAAACTGTTTTTT.